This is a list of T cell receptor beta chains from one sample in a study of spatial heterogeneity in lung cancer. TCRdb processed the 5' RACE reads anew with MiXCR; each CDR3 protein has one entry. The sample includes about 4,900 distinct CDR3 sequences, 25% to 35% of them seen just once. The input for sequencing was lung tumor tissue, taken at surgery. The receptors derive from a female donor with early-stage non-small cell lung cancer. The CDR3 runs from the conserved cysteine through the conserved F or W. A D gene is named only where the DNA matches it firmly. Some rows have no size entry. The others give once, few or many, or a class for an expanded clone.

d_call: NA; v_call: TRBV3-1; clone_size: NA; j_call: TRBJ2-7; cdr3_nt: TGTGCCAGCAGTCCGGCAGGGGGGGGGGACGAGCAGTACTTC; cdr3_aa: CASSPAGGGDEQYF
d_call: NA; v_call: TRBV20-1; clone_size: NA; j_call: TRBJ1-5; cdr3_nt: TGCAGTGCTAGTCGACGCAATCAGCCCCAGCATTTT; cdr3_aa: CSASRRNQPQHF
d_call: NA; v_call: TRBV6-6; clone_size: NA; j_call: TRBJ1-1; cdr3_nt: TGTGCCAGCAGTTACCCCTTACGGGGGAACACTGAAGCTTTCTTT; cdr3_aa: CASSYPLRGNTEAFF
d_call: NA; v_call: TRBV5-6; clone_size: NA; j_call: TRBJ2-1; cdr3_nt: TGTGCCAGCAGCTTGGGTAAAGGGGCCTCATACAATGAGCAGTTCTTC; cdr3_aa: CASSLGKGASYNEQFF
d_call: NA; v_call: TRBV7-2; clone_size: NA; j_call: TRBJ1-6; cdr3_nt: TGTGCCAGCAGCTCACGGGACTCTAATTCACCCCTCCACTTT; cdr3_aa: CASSSRDSNSPLHF
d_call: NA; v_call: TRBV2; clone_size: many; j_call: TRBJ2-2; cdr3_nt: TGTGCCAGCAGGCTAGCGAGGAACACCGGGGAGCTGTTTTTT; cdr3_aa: CASRLARNTGELFF
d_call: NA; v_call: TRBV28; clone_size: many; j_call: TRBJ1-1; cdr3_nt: TGTGCCAGCAGTCCGGGGAATCGGAACACTGAAGCTTTCTTT; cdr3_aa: CASSPGNRNTEAFF
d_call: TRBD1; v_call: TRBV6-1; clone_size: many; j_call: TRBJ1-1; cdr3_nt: TGTGCCAGCAAATGGGGGAACAGGGGACGGGATGAAGCTTTCTTT; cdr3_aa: CASKWGNRGRDEAFF
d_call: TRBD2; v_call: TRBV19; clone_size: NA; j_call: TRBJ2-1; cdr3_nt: TGTGCCAGTAGGATAGCGGGGGGGGGAGATGAGCAGTTCTTC; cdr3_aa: CASRIAGGGDEQFF
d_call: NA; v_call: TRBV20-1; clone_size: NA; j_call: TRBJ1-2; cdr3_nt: TGCAGTGCAACACGACAGTATGGCTACACCTTC; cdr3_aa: CSATRQYGYTF
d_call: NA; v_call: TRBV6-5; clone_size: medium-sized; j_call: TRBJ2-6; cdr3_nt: TGTGCCAGCTACGGGGGAGGATCTGGGGCCAACGTCCTGACTTTC; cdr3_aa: CASYGGGSGANVLTF
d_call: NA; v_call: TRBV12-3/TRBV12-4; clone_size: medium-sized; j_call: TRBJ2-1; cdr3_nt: TGTGCCAGCTCGTGGGAGGGGGATGAGCAGTTCTTC; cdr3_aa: CASSWEGDEQFF
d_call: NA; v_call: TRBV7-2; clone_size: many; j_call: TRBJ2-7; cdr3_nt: TGTGCCAGCAGCTTGGCGGGTTCCTACGAGCAGTACTTC; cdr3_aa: CASSLAGSYEQYF
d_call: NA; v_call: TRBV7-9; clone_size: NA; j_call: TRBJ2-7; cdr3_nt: TGTGCCAGCAGCTTAGCGTCAGCCCGCGAGCAGTACTTC; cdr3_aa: CASSLASAREQYF
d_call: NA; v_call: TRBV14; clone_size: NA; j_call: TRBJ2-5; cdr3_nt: TGTGCCAGCAGCCAAGATTTAGGACACCAAGAGACCCAGTACTTC; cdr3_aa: CASSQDLGHQETQYF
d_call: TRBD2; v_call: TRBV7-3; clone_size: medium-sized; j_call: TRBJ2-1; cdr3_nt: TGTGCCAGCAGCCTGGACCCAATGACGGGGGGGGGGTATTACAATGAGCAGTTCTTC; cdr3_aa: CASSLDPMTGGGYYNEQFF
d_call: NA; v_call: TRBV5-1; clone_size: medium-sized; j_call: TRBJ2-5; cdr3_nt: TGCGCCAGCAGCCCTCTCAGTGACTCGGGGGCCCAGTACTTC; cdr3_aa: CASSPLSDSGAQYF
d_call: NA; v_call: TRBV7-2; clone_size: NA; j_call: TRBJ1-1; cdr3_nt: TGTGCCAGCAGCTTAGTGGCAGGGAACACTGAAGCTTTCTTT; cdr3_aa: CASSLVAGNTEAFF
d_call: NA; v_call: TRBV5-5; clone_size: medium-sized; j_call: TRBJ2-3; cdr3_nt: TGTGCCAGCCCCATGGAGGGTAGCGACACAGATACGCAGTATTTT; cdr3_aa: CASPMEGSDTDTQYF
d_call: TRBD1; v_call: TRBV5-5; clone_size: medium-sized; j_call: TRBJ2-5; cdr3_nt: TGTGCCAGCAGCCCCAGGGGGCCGATGGAGACCCAGTACTTC; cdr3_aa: CASSPRGPMETQYF
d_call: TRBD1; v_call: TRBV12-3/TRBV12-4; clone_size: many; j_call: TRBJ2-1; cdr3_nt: TGTGCCAGCAGTTTAGGGACAGGGGGATGGGGTGAGCAGTTCTTC; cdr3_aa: CASSLGTGGWGEQFF
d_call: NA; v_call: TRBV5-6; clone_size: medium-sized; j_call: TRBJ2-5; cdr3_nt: TGTGCCAGCAGCTTGCGAACAGCCCCACAAGAGACCCAGTACTTC; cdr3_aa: CASSLRTAPQETQYF
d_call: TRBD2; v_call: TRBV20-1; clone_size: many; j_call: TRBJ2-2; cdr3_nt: TGCAGTGCCTCAGGACTAGCGGGGGCCGGGGAGCTGTTTTTT; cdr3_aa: CSASGLAGAGELFF
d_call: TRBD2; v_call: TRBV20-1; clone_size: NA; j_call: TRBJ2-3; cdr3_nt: TGCAGTGCTAGAGATCTTAGCGGGAGGGGTTTT; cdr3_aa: CSARDLSGRGF
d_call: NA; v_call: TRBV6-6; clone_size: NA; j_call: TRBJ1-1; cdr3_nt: TGTGCCAGCGGGTCGGTTACAGGGTCCACTGAAGCTTTCTTT; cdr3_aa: CASGSVTGSTEAFF
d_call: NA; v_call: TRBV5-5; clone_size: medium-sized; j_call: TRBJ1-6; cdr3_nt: TGTGCCAGCAAACTTGGGGGTACGGATTCACCCCTCCACTTT; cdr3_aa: CASKLGGTDSPLHF
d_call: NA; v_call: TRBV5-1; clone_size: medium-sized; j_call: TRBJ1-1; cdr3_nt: TGCGCCAGCAGCTTGGGCGGGAACACTGAAGCTTTCTTT; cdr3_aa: CASSLGGNTEAFF
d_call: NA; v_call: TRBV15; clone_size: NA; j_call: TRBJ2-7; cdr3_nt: TGTGCCACCAGCAGGGGATACTACGAGCAGTACTTC; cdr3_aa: CATSRGYYEQYF
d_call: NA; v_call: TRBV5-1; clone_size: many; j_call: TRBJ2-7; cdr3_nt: TGCGCCAGCAGCGCCCAGGGGGGGGGCTCCTACGAGCAGTACTTC; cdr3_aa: CASSAQGGGSYEQYF
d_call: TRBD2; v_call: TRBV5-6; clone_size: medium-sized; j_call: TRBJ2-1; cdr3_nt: TGTGCCAGCACCATACCGGGACTAGCGGGAAACCGGGAGCAGTTCTTC; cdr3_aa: CASTIPGLAGNREQFF
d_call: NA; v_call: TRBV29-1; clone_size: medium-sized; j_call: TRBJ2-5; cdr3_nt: TGCAGCGTTGAAAGGTGGGCCAAAAGCGGGCAAACAAGGACCCAGTACTTC; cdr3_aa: CSVERWAKSGQTRTQYF
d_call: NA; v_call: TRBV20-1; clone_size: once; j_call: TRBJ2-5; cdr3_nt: TGCAGTGCTAGAGAGGGGGGCCCGGGGGAGAACCAGTACTTC; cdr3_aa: CSAREGGPGENQYF
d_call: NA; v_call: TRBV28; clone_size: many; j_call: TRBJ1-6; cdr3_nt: TGTGCCAGCAGTTTTTCCGGGACGGGGGTTTCACCCCTCCACTTT; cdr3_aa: CASSFSGTGVSPLHF
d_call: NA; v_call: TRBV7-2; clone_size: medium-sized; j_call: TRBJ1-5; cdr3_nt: TGTGCCAGCAGCTTAGTGTACGGGGACCCCCAGCATTTT; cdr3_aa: CASSLVYGDPQHF
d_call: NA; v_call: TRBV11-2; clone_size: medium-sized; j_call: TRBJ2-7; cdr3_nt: TGTGCCAGCAGCCCCAATAATCAGGGCTACGAGCAGTACTTC; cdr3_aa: CASSPNNQGYEQYF
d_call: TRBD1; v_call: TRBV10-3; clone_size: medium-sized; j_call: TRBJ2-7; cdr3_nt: TGTGCCATCAGTTCCCTCCAGACAGGGGACGAGCAGTACTTC; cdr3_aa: CAISSLQTGDEQYF
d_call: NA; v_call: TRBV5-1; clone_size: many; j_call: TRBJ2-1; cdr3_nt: TGCGCCAGCAGCTTGGAGGGCCCTCCCGGTGAGCAGTTCTTC; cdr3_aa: CASSLEGPPGEQFF
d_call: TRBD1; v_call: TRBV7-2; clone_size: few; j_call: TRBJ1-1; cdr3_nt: TGTGCCAGCAGCCCCGGACAGGGTCGGGTGAACACTGAAGCTTTCTTT; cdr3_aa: CASSPGQGRVNTEAFF
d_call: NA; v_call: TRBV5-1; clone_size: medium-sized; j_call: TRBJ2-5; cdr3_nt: TGCGCCAGCAGCGAAACTAGCCCCCAAGAGACCCAGTACTTC; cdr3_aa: CASSETSPQETQYF
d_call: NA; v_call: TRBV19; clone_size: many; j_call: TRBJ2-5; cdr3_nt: TGTGCCAGTAGTATAACGCGATTTCAAGAGACCCAGTACTTC; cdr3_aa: CASSITRFQETQYF
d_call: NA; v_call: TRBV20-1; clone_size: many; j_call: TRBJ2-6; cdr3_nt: TGCAGTGCTAGAGATCAGGGGGGGCCTCGGGACTCTGGGGCCAACGTCCTGACTTTC; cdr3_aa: CSARDQGGPRDSGANVLTF
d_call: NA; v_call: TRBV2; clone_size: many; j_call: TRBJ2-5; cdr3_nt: TGTGCCAGCAGTGAAGCTGTGTGGCAGAGCCAAGAGACCCAGTACTTC; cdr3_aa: CASSEAVWQSQETQYF